This TCR beta chain is from a study of cytomegalovirus exposure and HLA in healthy donors. The study, taken as a whole, reports: Diagnosis of cytomegalovirus status made by the classifier reportedly showed high specificity and sensitivity. In a later analysis, donors in an Asian-associated ancestry cluster reportedly had fewer N-insertions in productive TCRs than the cohort mean.

With respect to this clone: Its antigen is still unknown.

It was with 60 Vbeta and 13 Jbeta primers that the PCR ran. Using immunoSEQ multiplex PCR, the repertoire was profiled, and TCRdb retains in-frame clones only, with some absent. The sample has a few hundred thousand clones; around 90% are singletons. The receptor was isolated from a girl aged 2 to 10 in good health and CMV-seronegative. Sequencing was done on a sample of PBMCs.

Written as DNA, the CDR3 is TGTGCCAGCAGAGGTGGGGCGGCTACCTACGAGCAGTACTTC. Amino acid sequence: CASRGGAATYEQYF. The rearrangement links TRBV2 to TRBJ2-7; the D gene is possibly TRBD1 (5 bases). The CDR3 runs to 14 residues. Trimming removed 6 bases at V and 2 bases at J, with 14 bases between. Germline loops: CDR1 SNHLY, CDR2 FYNNEI.